This TCR beta chain was identified during a study of blood T cell repertoires in COVID-19. TCRdb's copy holds only in-frame clones and misses some; the assay was immunoSEQ multiplex PCR. Of a few hundred thousand clones in the sample, 80% to 90% are singletons; the top ten hold 10%. The participants were between 18 and 89 years old and came from 24 US areas. The sequencing input was PBMCs or T cells enriched from blood (not recorded which). The receptor was derived from a man aged 18-30 years with acute COVID-19.

CDR3 DNA: TGTGCCAGCAGTACAGGGAACACCGGGGAGCTGTTTTTT. Its translation: CASSTGNTGELFF. The chain joins TRBV12-3 or TRBV12-4 to TRBJ2-2; D may be TRBD1 (5 bases). The length of the CDR3 is 13 residues. V gave up 5 bases and J gave up 1 base, with 5 bases separating them.